These 21 T cell receptor beta chains came from one sample sequenced in a study of blood T cell repertoires in COVID-19. The method was immunoSEQ multiplex PCR; TCRdb's version includes in-frame clones alone and lacks a portion of them. This table has about 73,000 clones, about 86% appearing once. Sequenced material: peripheral blood. The receptors come from a human donor in a cohort sampled during active COVID-19.

The V gene is TRBV2, the J gene TRBJ1-1; 7 bases map to TRBD1. The germline V gene encodes CDR1 SNHLY and CDR2 FYNNEI. CDR3 length equals 13 residues. V was pared by 6 bases and J by 4 bases, with 5 bases of the junction left unmatched. CDR3 DNA: TGTGCCAGCAGGGCCGACAGGGCCACTGAAGCTTTCTTT. This sequence encodes CASRADRATEAFF.

V and J are TRBV5-1 and TRBJ2-1, with a possible D match to TRBD1 (5 bases). There are 16 residues in the CDR3. V gave up 2 bases and J gave up 0 bases, with 12 bases separating them. Germline V gives CDR1 SGHRS, CDR2 YFSETQ. CDR3 amino acids: CASSLDWGSSYNEQFF. In DNA form, the CDR3 reads TGCGCCAGCAGCTTAGATTGGGGCAGCTCCTACAATGAGCAGTTCTTC. Full variable domain (rest looked up from reference TRBV5-1 and TRBJ2-1): KAGVTQTPRYLIKTRGQQVTLSCSPISGHRSVSWYQQTPGQGLQFLFEYFSETQRNKGNFPGRFSGRQFSNSRSEMNVSTLELGDSALYLCASSLDWGSSYNEQFFGPGTRLTVL.

This chain links TRBV4-2 with TRBJ2-1, with 9 bases matching TRBD2. The junction had 16 bases not matched to a gene; V was cut back by 4 bases and J by 6 bases. Germline CDR1 is LGHNA and CDR2 is YNFKEQ. The CDR3 has 18 residues. CDR3 sequence: CASSPNPGSGGYSNEQFF. DNA of the CDR3: TGTGCCAGCAGCCCCAATCCCGGTAGCGGGGGATACTCCAATGAGCAGTTCTTC.

This clone was found many times. The V and J genes are TRBV9 and TRBJ2-2; no firm D call. The germline gives CDR1 SGDLS, CDR2 YYNGEE. V was shortened by 3 bases and J by 6 bases, with 6 bases between the two germline ends. The length of the CDR3 is 12 residues. The CDR3, as DNA: TGTGCCAGCAGCGCACGGGCCGGGGAGCTGTTTTTT. Translating gives CASSARAGELFF.

The rearrangement joins TRBV6-5 to TRBJ2-5; 8 bases map to TRBD2. Germline V gene sequence: CDR1 MNHEY, CDR2 SVGAGI. This CDR3 comprises 16 residues. The ends lost 2 bases at V and 3 bases at J; junction bases unmatched: 8. CDR3 DNA sequence: TGTGCCAGCAGTTACAACCGGGGGGGCCTTGAAGAGACCCAGTACTTC. As protein: CASSYNRGGLEETQYF.

The chain has TRBV27 and TRBJ2-3, with 7 bases fitting TRBD2. The CDR3 sequence is 12 residues long. Germline values: CDR1 MNHEY, CDR2 SMNVEV (reference sequence). Unmatched junction bases numbered 3, after V lost 6 bases and J lost 6 bases. Here the CDR3 reads CASSPGGDTQYF. The CDR3 nucleotides read TGTGCCAGCAGCCCCGGGGGGGATACGCAGTATTTT.

The chain combines TRBV5-8 with TRBJ2-3; TRBD1 aligns across 9 bases. The CDR3 runs to 16 residues. Unmatched junction bases numbered 6, after V lost 4 bases and J lost 0 bases. Germline loops: CDR1 SGHTS, CDR2 YDEGEE. As DNA, the CDR3 is TGTGCCAGCAGCCCTGGGACAGGGTCTAGCACAGATACGCAGTATTTT. This codes for CASSPGTGSSTDTQYF.

The genes are TRBV29-1 and TRBJ1-2; 9 positions match TRBD1. CDR3 length equals 12 residues. V was clipped by 6 bases and J by 8 bases; unmatched bases: 7. CDR1 is SQVTM, CDR2 ANQGSEA, per germline. The CDR3 nucleotides read TGCAGCGTAGTAGGACAGGGGCAAGGCTACACCTTC. It yields the protein CSVVGQGQGYTF.

The CDR3 is CAISPQPGGLNTEAFF. The CDR3 DNA reads TGTGCCATCAGTCCTCAACCAGGGGGATTGAACACTGAAGCTTTCTTT. The rearrangement joins TRBV10-3 to TRBJ1-1, with 7 positions matching TRBD1. V dropped 5 bases and J dropped 0; count of bases not matched to a gene: 9. Germline values: CDR1 ENHRY, CDR2 SYGVKD. CDR3 size: 16 residues.

The chain links TRBV25-1 to TRBJ1-1; D is possibly TRBD1 (5 bases). V lost 6 bases and J 4 bases, leaving 9 bases between the germline ends. CDR1 and CDR2 from the germline V gene are MGHDK and SYGVNS. This CDR3 spans 12 amino acids. For the CDR3, the DNA is TGTGCCAGCAGCGGGGGTGGCACTGAAGCTTTCTTT. Encoded protein: CASSGGGTEAFF.

The chain employs TRBV5-4 and TRBJ2-1; 11 bases match TRBD2. Germline V gives CDR1 SGHNT, CDR2 YYREEE (reference sequence). The V segment lost 4 bases and the J segment 0 bases; nucleotides outside the gene matches: 6. This CDR3 has 17 residues. The CDR3 here is CASSASLAGGSYNEQFF. For the CDR3, the DNA is TGTGCCAGCAGCGCCTCCCTAGCGGGGGGCTCCTACAATGAGCAGTTCTTC.

The J gene is TRBJ1-3, the V gene TRBV18; D perhaps matches TRBD1 (5 bases). The CDR3 is 15 residues long. Per germline, CDR1 KGHSH and CDR2 LQKENI. With 2 bases removed from V and 4 bases from J, the gap between germline ends came to 12 bases. The CDR3 loop is CASSPTQGAGNTIYF. The CDR3 DNA follows: TGTGCCAGCTCACCAACCCAGGGTGCGGGAAACACCATATATTTT.

The count of this clone is one. The chain couples TRBV6-6 to TRBJ1-5; D is unresolved. With 6 bases removed from V and 3 bases from J, the gap between germline ends came to 6 bases. CDR3 length: 12 residues. Germline-derived CDR1 and CDR2 are MNHNY and SVGAGI (reference sequence). The CDR3 DNA sequence: TGTGCCAGCAGCTATACCAATCAGCCCCAGCATTTT. Residues: CASSYTNQPQHF.

The sample holds one count of this clone. The gene calls are TRBV27 and TRBJ2-1, with 12 bases that match TRBD2. The CDR3 totals 18 residues. Per the germline V gene, CDR1 is MNHEY and CDR2 is SMNVEV (reference sequence). Germline trimming cut 4 bases from V and 6 bases from J; bases unmatched to any gene: 13. The CDR3 region has the DNA TGTGCCAGCAGTTCCCACTTGGCTAGCGGGGGGGCAGCCAATGAGCAGTTCTTC. Encoded protein: CASSSHLASGGAANEQFF.

The chain is built from TRBV13 and TRBJ2-3; 7 bases are shared with TRBD1. Germline lookup yields CDR1 PRHDT and CDR2 FYEKMQ (reference sequence). This CDR3 is 14 amino acids long. V lost 3 bases to trimming and J lost 2 bases; unmatched junction nucleotides: 2. DNA for the CDR3: TGTGCCAGCAGCTTGGACAGGTTCACAGATACGCAGTATTTT. This codes for CASSLDRFTDTQYF.

The rearrangement uses TRBV7-6 and TRBJ2-7; D might be TRBD1 (6 bases). Germline V gives CDR1 SGHVS, CDR2 FNYEAQ. CDR3 length: 15 amino acids. The V and J ends lost 5 bases and 5 bases respectively, with 19 bases between them. CDR3 protein: CASSREATRGDEQYF. In nucleotides, the CDR3 is TGTGCCAGCAGCCGCGAAGCCACCAGGGGAGACGAGCAGTACTTC.

This clone was counted a few times. This chain joins TRBV7-9 and TRBJ1-2, with TRBD1 matching 7 bases. Trimming cost V 3 bases and J 6 bases; bases outside gene matches: 10. From germline, CDR1 is SEHNR and CDR2 FQNEAQ (reference sequence). This CDR3 contains 15 residues. The CDR3 sequence is CASSLPWAGGDGYTF. The CDR3 DNA sequence: TGTGCCAGCAGCTTGCCGTGGGCAGGGGGAGATGGCTACACCTTC. Complete variable domain (other parts from reference TRBV7-9 and TRBJ1-2): DTGVSQNPRHKITKRGQNVTFRCDPISEHNRLYWYRQTLGQGPEFLTYFQNEAQLEKSRLLSDRFSAERPKGSFSTLEIQRTEQGDSAMYLCASSLPWAGGDGYTFGSGTRLTVV.

This chain links TRBV29-1 with TRBJ2-1; D might be TRBD2 (6 bases). Germline CDR1 reads SQVTM; CDR2 reads ANQGSEA. The CDR3 spans 15 residues. Trimming removed 4 bases at V and 4 bases at J, with 17 bases between. The CDR3 sequence: CSVVSGDSPYNEQFF. The CDR3 coding sequence is TGCAGCGTTGTATCGGGGGATTCTCCTTACAATGAGCAGTTCTTC.

The chain couples TRBV6-5 to TRBJ2-7; 8 bases fit TRBD1. Germline loops: CDR1 MNHEY, CDR2 SVGAGI. This CDR3 has 14 amino acids. Unmatched junction bases numbered 12, after V lost 7 bases and J lost 7 bases. The CDR3 protein is CASKGAGGLGEQYF. CDR3 DNA sequence: TGTGCCAGCAAAGGGGCAGGGGGCTTAGGGGAGCAGTACTTC.

The genes are TRBV9 and TRBJ1-4; unclear D gene. The CDR3 runs to 16 residues. Germline CDR1 reads SGDLS; CDR2 reads YYNGEE. Trimming cost V 4 bases and J 4 bases, with 17 bases left between them. The chain's CDR3 is CASSTSGGGDNEKLFF. The DNA of the CDR3 is TGTGCCAGCAGCACCTCAGGTGGAGGTGATAATGAAAAACTGTTTTTT.

This chain connects TRBV6-6 to TRBJ2-1; D gene uncertain. The CDR3 has 15 residues. Germline assignment: CDR1 MNHNY and CDR2 SVGAGI (reference sequence). Trimming shortened V by 2 bases and J by 6 bases, and 14 bases separated the two germline ends. The chain's CDR3 is CASSYPTAGANEQFF. CDR3 nucleotide sequence: TGTGCCAGCAGTTACCCCACGGCAGGCGCCAATGAGCAGTTCTTC.